The T cell receptor beta chain described here comes from a study of blood T cell repertoires in COVID-19 (dated by TCRdb to the early 2020s). Study-level background: Collaborator samples came from the United States, Italy and Spain and covered acute and convalescent phases of COVID-19. The material from the prospective study consisted of cDNA or gDNA derived from T cells, B-cell-depleted T cells, or PBMCs. Subjects who had been exposed to COVID-19, were actively infected with it, or had recovered from it provided the deeply sampled blood TCRbeta repertoires that made up the dataset. A freely available public database, intended as a resource for researchers studying the immune response to SARS-CoV-2, is where the repertoires were released. The samples were drawn from the first 160 participants of the ongoing ImmuneRACE study and from 950 to 1,500 subjects provided by 6 global collaborators. Nearly every sample came with metadata listing a de-identified subject ID, COVID-19 status, age in years and sex. Where available, HLA class I and class II types were taken from metadata supplied by the sample provider and were not determined by assay-based typing. Overall study outcomes, separate from this receptor: The amount of clinical and demographic metadata varied by source and participant and was provided uncurated.

The germline V gene gives CDR1 as MNHEY and CDR2 as SVGAGI. The germline V and J ends show losses of 6 bases and 5 bases respectively, and no gene match explains 8 bases of the junction. Spanning cysteine to phenylalanine, the CDR3 consists of 14 amino acids. Of the read, only the CDR3 DNA is kept; its 42 bases are in frame from base 1. This clone was detected once. Which antigen it targets is not known. Base quality data are lacking; no much larger clone is found one base away. The collaborating institutions used their own protocols to collect whole blood in K2EDTA tubes. For TCRbeta analysis, collaborators shipped samples as frozen whole blood, isolated PBMCs, or DNA extracted from either of those sample types. TCRbeta CDR3 regions were amplified from genomic DNA using the immunoSEQ Assay, a bias-controlled multiplex PCR. Turning to the authors' computational methods: Nucleated cell counts per sample were estimated from amplification of reference gene primers within the assay. Sequence reads were collapsed and filtered to measure the absolute abundance of every unique TCRbeta CDR3 rearrangement. Productive Simpson clonality was computed per sample as the square root of Simpson's diversity index over productive rearrangements. TCRdb limited this immuneACCESS table to in-frame rearrangements with V and J called. A share of clones is missing; checked studies link under half to unresolved V genes, and the rest is unexplained. That table gives V, J and clone size, and the DNA gave D and trimming. Present in this sample are about 130,000 clones, approximately 90% of which were seen just once. The ten largest account for about 1% of the sample.

This receptor chain uses TRBV6-5 and TRBJ1-1; TRBD1 lines up with 8 middle nucleotides. Sequencing was performed on peripheral blood. The clonotype comes from a woman of 80 years or more with acute or convalescent COVID-19. For the CDR3, the sequence is CASRLRGTGTEAFF. The nucleotides read TGTGCCAGCAGACTTCGGGGGACAGGTACTGAAGCTTTCTTT.